The 22 T cell receptor beta chains in this list originate from one sample, sequenced in a study of blood T cell repertoires in COVID-19. Here immunoSEQ multiplex PCR was the method, and the copy in TCRdb shows in-frame clones only, minus some. This table holds 150,000 to 200,000 clones, about 86% found once. Sequenced: peripheral blood. These TCRs come from a woman in her 70s with acute or convalescent COVID-19.

The chain combines TRBV18 with TRBJ1-2; D call uncertain. V was pared by 6 bases and J by 4 bases, with 15 bases between. The CDR3 extends over 14 amino acids. Germline CDR1 KGHSH, CDR2 LQKENI. DNA of the CDR3: TGTGCCAGCTCGAGCTCGGGTTCGCCCTATGGCTACACCTTC. Encoded protein: CASSSSGSPYGYTF.

This clone was counted between two and nine times. This chain connects TRBV7-2 to TRBJ2-1; TRBD1 might be the D (6 bases). The CDR3 length is 16 residues. Germline V gene data show CDR1 as SGHTA and CDR2 as FQGNSA. V gave up 4 bases and J gave up 1 base, with 14 bases separating them. The CDR3 DNA reads as TGTGCCAGCAGCTCCACAGGGAGAGGGTCCTACAATGAGCAGTTCTTC. It codes for CASSSTGRGSYNEQFF.

V is TRBV9 and J is TRBJ1-2; 7 bases align to TRBD1. After removal of 5 bases from V and 7 bases from J, the junction contained 17 bases not matched to a gene. CDR3 length equals 16 residues. CDR1 SGDLS and CDR2 YYNGEE come from the germline V gene. For the CDR3, the DNA is TGTGCCAGCAGTCCAACACAAGGGACAGCCTGGGGTGGCTACACCTTC. Protein sequence: CASSPTQGTAWGGYTF.

This clone came up a few times. The gene calls are TRBV11-3 and TRBJ1-5, with D unclear. Germline V CDR1 and CDR2: SGHNT, YENEEA. Trimming cost V 3 bases and J 3 bases, with 15 bases left between them. The CDR3 consists of 16 residues. The CDR3 is CASSLRGQEDNQPQHF. CDR3 in DNA: TGTGCCAGCAGCTTGCGGGGTCAAGAAGACAATCAGCCCCAGCATTTT.

This chain joins TRBV5-5 and TRBJ1-2; 8 bases map to TRBD1. Germline values: CDR1 SGHKS, CDR2 YYEKEE (reference sequence). There are 15 residues in the CDR3. Trimming cost V 4 bases and J 4 bases; bases outside gene matches: 9. In DNA, the CDR3 is TGTGCCAGCAGCCCGGGGACAGGAGAGGGCTATGGCTACACCTTC. Its translation is CASSPGTGEGYGYTF.

CDR3: CASRRGGATNEKLFF. CDR3 DNA sequence: TGTGCCAGTAGAAGGGGGGGAGCAACTAATGAAAAACTGTTTTTT. This chain links TRBV19 with TRBJ1-4, with D possibly TRBD1 on 6 matching bases. The germline CDR1 and CDR2 sequences are LNHDA and SQIVND (reference sequence). The CDR3 runs 15 residues. V was trimmed by 6 bases and J by 0 bases, leaving 11 bases between them.

This clone was counted a few times. The CDR3 nucleotides are TGTGCCAGCAGTGGCTACCTAGGACTAGCGCTTGGGGAGACCCAGTACTTC. Its protein product is CASSGYLGLALGETQYF. V usage is TRBV6-1 and J usage is TRBJ2-5, with 9 positions matching TRBD2. The CDR3 has 17 residues. The germline V gene encodes CDR1 MNHNS and CDR2 SASEGT. With 4 bases clipped from V and 5 bases from J, the junction kept 14 bases outside the gene matches.

The chain combines TRBV5-1 with TRBJ1-3; D is uncertain. The CDR3 runs 16 residues. V lost 0 bases and J lost 0, with 10 bases in between. CDR1 is SGHRS and CDR2 is YFSETQ in the germline V gene. The CDR3 DNA reads as TGCGCCAGCAGCTTGGACTCGCCTACCTCTGGAAACACCATATATTTT. Residues: CASSLDSPTSGNTIYF.

The chain uses TRBV4-2 and TRBJ2-5, with 8 bases lining up with TRBD2. There are 16 residues in the CDR3. The J segment lost 5 bases and the V segment lost 0 bases, leaving 8 bases of the junction unmatched. CDR1 is LGHNA and CDR2 is YNFKEQ in the germline V gene. CDR3 sequence reads: CASSQDGGAGGETQYF. The DNA for the CDR3 is TGTGCCAGCAGCCAAGACGGGGGGGCCGGTGGGGAGACCCAGTACTTC.

The chain uses TRBV7-9 and TRBJ2-5, with TRBD2 identical over 11 bases. Losses at the gene ends were 1 base for V and 6 bases for J; bases not matched to a gene: 7. This CDR3 has 16 amino acids. Germline CDR1 SEHNR, CDR2 FQNEAQ (reference sequence). The CDR3 nucleotides are TGTGCCAGCAGCTTAGGACTAGCGGGGCGGGCCAAGACCCAGTACTTC. Encoded protein: CASSLGLAGRAKTQYF.

The V gene is TRBV18, the J gene TRBJ1-5; 10 bases fit TRBD1. The junction had 4 bases not matched to a gene; V was cut back by 5 bases and J by 0 bases. Germline CDR1 reads KGHSH; CDR2 reads LQKENI. This CDR3 spans 16 amino acids. The CDR3 DNA is TGTGCCAGCTCAACGGGGACAGGGGTTAGCAATCAGCCCCAGCATTTT. This codes for CASSTGTGVSNQPQHF.

The chain recombines TRBV28 with TRBJ2-1; 10 nucleotides agree with TRBD2. The ends lost 6 bases at V and 7 bases at J; junction bases unmatched: 6. The germline gives CDR1 MDHEN, CDR2 SYDVKM. The CDR3 is 14 residues long. CDR3 nucleotide sequence: TGTGCCAGCAGCGAAGGACTAGCGGTGAATGAGCAGTTCTTC. Translated, it gives CASSEGLAVNEQFF.

J is TRBJ2-2 and V is TRBV7-2; 12 bases match TRBD2. Germline V CDR1 and CDR2: SGHTA, FQGNSA. The junction had 2 bases not matched to a gene; V was cut back by 5 bases and J by 4 bases. The CDR3 totals 15 residues. The CDR3 here is CASSPGLAGTGELFF. DNA for the CDR3: TGTGCCAGCAGCCCGGGACTAGCGGGCACCGGGGAGCTGTTTTTT.

This rearrangement joins TRBV7-8 to TRBJ1-1; 8 nucleotides match TRBD1. V lost 5 bases to trimming and J lost 5 bases; unmatched junction nucleotides: 16. The CDR3 has 17 residues. Germline V gene sequence: CDR1 SGHVS, CDR2 FQNEAQ. CDR3 amino acids: CASSVPGQGSLRTEAFF. The CDR3 bases are TGTGCCAGCAGCGTCCCCGGACAGGGTTCTTTAAGGACTGAAGCTTTCTTT. Variable domain in full (rest from reference TRBV7-8 and TRBJ1-1): GAGVSQSPRYKVAKRGQDVALRCDPISGHVSLFWYQQALGQGPEFLTYFQNEAQLDKSGLPSDRFFAERPEGSVSTLKIQRTQQEDSAVYLCASSVPGQGSLRTEAFFGQGTRLTVV.

The chain employs TRBV6-2 or TRBV6-3 and TRBJ1-5; D not resolved. The CDR3 contains 18 residues. Trimming stripped 2 bases from V and 1 base from J, with 18 bases between. Germline V CDR1 and CDR2: MNHEY, SVGEGT. In DNA form, the CDR3 reads TGTGCCAGCAGTTACGAACTGTCTACTGGAGCGAGCAATCAGCCCCAGCATTTT. This codes for CASSYELSTGASNQPQHF.

This sequence joins TRBV7-2 and TRBJ2-5; unclear D gene. The germline CDR1 and CDR2 sequences are SGHTA and FQGNSA. V lost 1 base and J 0 bases, leaving 12 bases between the germline ends. This CDR3 region has 16 residues. This CDR3 reads CASSLESPVNQETQYF. The DNA of the CDR3 is TGTGCCAGCAGCTTAGAGTCCCCGGTTAACCAAGAGACCCAGTACTTC.

CDR3 nucleotide sequence: TGCGCCAGCAGCCAAGATAGGGGCTACGAGCAGTACTTC. It translates to CASSQDRGYEQYF. The V gene is TRBV4-1, the J gene TRBJ2-7, with D possibly TRBD1 on 5 matching bases. Germline values: CDR1 MGHRA, CDR2 YSYEKL. Trimming left V 0 bases short and J 3 bases short, with 6 bases between. The CDR3 is made up of 13 amino acids.

The gene calls are TRBV10-3 and TRBJ2-5, with 11 positions matching TRBD1. The junction had 7 bases not matched to a gene; V was cut back by 2 bases and J by 5 bases. The CDR3 has 16 residues. The germline CDR1 and CDR2 sequences are ENHRY and SYGVKD. The CDR3 here is CAISELLDRGQETQYF. Here the CDR3 DNA reads TGTGCCATCAGTGAGCTCTTGGACAGGGGGCAGGAGACCCAGTACTTC.

The table lists this clone with a count of one. The chain employs TRBV5-1 and TRBJ2-2; 10 bases are a match to TRBD2. V dropped 4 bases and J dropped 5; count of bases not matched to a gene: 11. Germline CDR1 is SGHRS and CDR2 is YFSETQ. The CDR3 spans 17 residues. The CDR3 spells CASSRRLAGVRTGELFF. The CDR3 DNA reads as TGCGCCAGCAGCCGGCGGCTAGCGGGAGTCCGAACCGGGGAGCTGTTTTTT.

The V and J genes are TRBV21-1 and TRBJ1-6; the table's TRBD1 call for D was not verified on the DNA. TRBV21-1 is termed a pseudogene. The CDR3 is made up of 16 amino acids. The CDR3 loop is CASSRTGTEDNSPLHF. The CDR3 nucleotides are TGTGCCAGCAGCAGGACAGGGACGGAAGATAATTCACCCCTCCACTTT.

CDR3 DNA: TGTGCCAGCAGCCAGAAATCCACGGTGCTAGCGGGGATGTACACAGATACGCAGTATTTT. Translated: CASSQKSTVLAGMYTDTQYF. This rearrangement joins TRBV3-1 (or the pseudogene TRBV3-2) to TRBJ2-3; TRBD2 matches at 9 bases. CDR3 size: 20 residues. CDR1 LGHDT and CDR2 YNNKEL come from the germline V gene (reference sequence). V trimming: 3 bases; J trimming: 2 bases; junction bases outside the gene matches: 18.

In DNA form, the CDR3 reads TGTGCCAGCAGTTTAGGTTGGGACAGGGGTTCACCCCTCCACTTT. Its protein product is CASSLGWDRGSPLHF. The gene calls are TRBV28 and TRBJ1-6, with 10 bases lining up with TRBD1. Germline CDR1 reads MDHEN; CDR2 reads SYDVKM. Losses at the gene ends were 2 bases for V and 9 bases for J; bases not matched to a gene: 4. This CDR3 has 15 residues.